This record covers a single TCR beta chain. What it binds is not known. With a J-beta primer mix and a sample-barcoded 5' primer, a second PCR ran about 7 to 12 cycles. Every cDNA was tagged by a template-switch adaptor with 12 random nucleotides. CDR3-containing paired-end reads numbering at least 2.5 million came from each sample. TCRdb used MiXCR to reprocess the 5' RACE reads, holding one entry per CDR3 protein. The data contain about 720,000 distinct CDR3 sequences, roughly 20% of them singletons. The sample originates from a study of blood T cells in healthy people across ages. Regarding the study as a whole: Both higher diversity and more naive CD4+ cells marked long-lived donors when set against aged donors.

This CDR3 contains 14 residues. Germline V CDR1 and CDR2: SGHVS, FNYEAQ. Losses at the gene ends were 11 bases for V and 0 bases for J; bases not matched to a gene: 7. Per sample, a minimum of 6.5 million PBMCs were isolated. The genes are TRBV7-6 and TRBJ2-1; TRBD1 matches at 7 bases. Sequencing was done on a sample of blood. This TCR was sampled from a man aged 65 to 79 in good health. In DNA form, the CDR3 reads TGTGCCTCCCGAGGGGACAGCTCCTACAATGAGCAGTTCTTC. Amino acid sequence: CASRGDSSYNEQFF.